What follows describes a single T cell receptor beta chain. Only in-frame clones appear in the TCRdb table, and some are missing; sequencing was by immunoSEQ multiplex PCR. The table shows about 95,000 clones, with approximately 89% occurring only once. This sample was included in a study of control samples from healthy donors and cancer patients. This CDR3 is 18 amino acids long. V was shortened by 4 bases and J by 2 bases, with 23 bases between the two germline ends. Germline CDR1 is MGHRA and CDR2 is YSYEKL. This TCR derives from a woman in her twenties or thirties in good health. Sequencing was carried out using blood. This chain links TRBV4-1 with TRBJ1-2; D is possibly TRBD1 (5 bases). The CDR3 reads CASSRSQISGTYNYGYTF. In nucleotides, the CDR3 is TGCGCCAGCAGCCGATCCCAGATATCGGGGACGTACAACTATGGCTACACCTTC.